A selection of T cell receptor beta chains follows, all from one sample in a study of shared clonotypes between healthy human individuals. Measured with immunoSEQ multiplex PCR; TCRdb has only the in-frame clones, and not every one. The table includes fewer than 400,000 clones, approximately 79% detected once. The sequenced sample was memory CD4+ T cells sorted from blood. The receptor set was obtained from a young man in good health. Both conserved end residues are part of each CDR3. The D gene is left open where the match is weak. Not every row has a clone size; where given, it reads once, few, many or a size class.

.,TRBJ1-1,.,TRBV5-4,CASSPRTTGNTEAFF,TGTGCCAGCAGCCCCAGAACTACAGGGAACACTGAAGCTTTCTTT
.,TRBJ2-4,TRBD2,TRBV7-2,CASSDWGGVGAKNIQYF,TGTGCCAGCTCGGACTGGGGGGGAGTGGGAGCCAAAAACATTCAGTACTTC
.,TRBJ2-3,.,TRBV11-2,CASSTTGTSTDTQYF,TGTGCCAGCAGCACGACCGGGACTAGCACAGATACGCAGTATTTT
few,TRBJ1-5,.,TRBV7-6,CARGSEQPQHF,TGTGCCAGGGGATCGGAACAGCCCCAGCATTTT
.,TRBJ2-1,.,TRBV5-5,CASSLRLEEFF,TGTGCCAGCAGCTTGAGACTAGAGGAGTTCTTC
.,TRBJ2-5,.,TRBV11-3,CASSSAETQYF,TGTGCCAGCAGCTCGGCGGAGACCCAGTACTTC
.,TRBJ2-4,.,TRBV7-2,CASSPGGGKNIQYF,TGTGCCAGCAGCCCCGGTGGTGGCAAAAACATTCAGTACTTC
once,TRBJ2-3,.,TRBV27,CASSLSRMGIPGPGTDTQYF,TGTGCCAGCAGTTTATCCCGTATGGGGATTCCGGGGCCGGGCACAGATACGCAGTATTTT
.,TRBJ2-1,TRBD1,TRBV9,CASSVDRGPNNEQFF,TGTGCCAGCAGCGTTGACAGGGGGCCGAACAATGAGCAGTTCTTC
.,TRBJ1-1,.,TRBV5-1,CASSRSGSNTEAFF,TGCGCCAGCAGCCGATCAGGGTCGAACACTGAAGCTTTCTTT
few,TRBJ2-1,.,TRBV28,CASSRPQAGGSGQFF,TGTGCCAGCAGTCGACCCCAAGCGGGCGGGTCGGGGCAGTTCTTC
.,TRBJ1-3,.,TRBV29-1,CSVVFSGNTIYF,TGCAGCGTTGTGTTCTCCGGAAACACCATATATTTT
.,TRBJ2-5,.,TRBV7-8,CASSLASLKETQYF,TGTGCCAGCAGCTTAGCCAGCCTGAAAGAGACCCAGTACTTC
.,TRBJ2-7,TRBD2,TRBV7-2,CASSSTASGAYEQYF,TGTGCCAGCAGCTCGACGGCTAGCGGGGCCTACGAGCAGTACTTC
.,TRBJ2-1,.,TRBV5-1,CASSLEWDPRTDLLRNEQFF,TGCGCCAGCAGCTTGGAGTGGGACCCACGCACAGACCTATTGCGCAATGAGCAGTTCTTC
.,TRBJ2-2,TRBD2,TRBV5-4,CASSPSGRGTGELFF,TGTGCCAGCAGTCCTAGCGGGAGAGGGACCGGGGAGCTGTTTTTT
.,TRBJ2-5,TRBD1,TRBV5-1,CASSGAGTGDLGTQYF,TGCGCCAGCAGCGGGGCCGGGACAGGGGACTTAGGTACCCAGTACTTC
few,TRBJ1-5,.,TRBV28,CASSLSGQPQHF,TGTGCCAGCAGTTTAAGTGGTCAGCCCCAGCATTTT
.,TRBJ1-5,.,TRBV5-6,CASSLENSNQPQHF,TGTGCCAGCAGCTTGGAGAATAGCAATCAGCCCCAGCATTTT
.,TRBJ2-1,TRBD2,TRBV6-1,CASIGTARGDEQFF,TGTGCCAGCATTGGGACTGCCCGGGGGGATGAGCAGTTCTTC
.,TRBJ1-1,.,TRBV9,CASSGGKSSDTEAFF,TGTGCCAGCAGCGGAGGGAAGTCGTCGGACACTGAAGCTTTCTTT
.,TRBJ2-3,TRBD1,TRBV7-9,CASSRGTGWPDTQYF,TGTGCCAGCAGCCGCGGGACAGGGTGGCCAGATACGCAGTATTTT
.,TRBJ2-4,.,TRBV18,CASSPRDSKNIQYF,TGTGCCAGCTCACCCCGGGACTCCAAAAACATTCAGTACTTC
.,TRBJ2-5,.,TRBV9,CASSVAGVETQYF,TGTGCCAGCAGCGTAGCGGGAGTAGAGACCCAGTACTTC
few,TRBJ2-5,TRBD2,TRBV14,CASSGRALFETQYF,TGTGCCAGTAGCGGGAGGGCCTTGTTCGAGACCCAGTACTTC
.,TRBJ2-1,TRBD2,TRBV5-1,CASSLQAGVRNEQFF,TGCGCCAGCAGCTTGCAGGCGGGAGTGAGGAATGAGCAGTTCTTC
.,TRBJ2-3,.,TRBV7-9,CASSRADTQYF,TGTGCCAGCAGCCGCGCAGATACGCAGTATTTT
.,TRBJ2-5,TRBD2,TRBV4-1,CASSQRLAGGLGQETQYF,TGCGCCAGCAGCCAGAGACTAGCGGGAGGCCTGGGGCAAGAGACCCAGTACTTC
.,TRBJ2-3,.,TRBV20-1,CSARVGNTQYF,TGCAGTGCTAGAGTCGGGAATACGCAGTATTTT
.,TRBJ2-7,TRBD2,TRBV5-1,CASSLNPGTSANYEQYF,TGCGCCAGCAGCTTAAACCCCGGGACTAGCGCAAACTACGAGCAGTACTTC
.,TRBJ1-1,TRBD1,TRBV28,CASRGSRQGAAVRYTEAFF,TGTGCCAGCAGGGGCAGCCGACAGGGGGCGGCGGTGAGGTACACTGAAGCTTTCTTT
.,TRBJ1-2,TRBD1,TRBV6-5,CASSYTGAEHYGYTF,TGTGCCAGCAGTTACACAGGGGCCGAGCATTATGGCTACACCTTC
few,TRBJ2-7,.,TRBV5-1,CASSYRLGGDRTYEQYF,TGCGCCAGCAGCTACAGATTGGGGGGCGATAGGACCTACGAGCAGTACTTC
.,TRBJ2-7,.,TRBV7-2,CASSLQWATSYEQYF,TGTGCCAGCAGCTTACAGTGGGCCACCTCCTACGAGCAGTACTTC
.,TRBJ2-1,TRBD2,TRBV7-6,CASSSLAGGPHEQFF,TGTGCCAGCAGCTCGTTAGCGGGAGGTCCACATGAGCAGTTCTTC
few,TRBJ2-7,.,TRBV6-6,CASSSVYEQYF,TGTGCCAGCAGTTCGGTCTACGAGCAGTACTTC
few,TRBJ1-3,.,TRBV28,CASSPSGGSSGNTIYF,TGTGCCAGTTCCCCCTCCGGCGGGAGCTCTGGAAACACCATATATTTT
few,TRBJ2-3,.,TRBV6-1,CASSEGGSGADTQYF,TGTGCCAGCAGTGAAGGAGGGAGTGGGGCGGATACGCAGTATTTT
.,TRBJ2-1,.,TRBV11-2,CASSPNYNEQFF,TGTGCCAGCAGCCCAAATTACAATGAGCAGTTCTTC
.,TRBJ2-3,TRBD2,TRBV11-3,CASSFSGRGSDTQYF,TGTGCCAGCAGCTTTAGCGGGAGGGGTTCAGATACGCAGTATTTT
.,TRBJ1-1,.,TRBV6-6,CASSVKGNTEAFF,TGTGCCAGCTCCGTCAAAGGAAACACTGAAGCTTTCTTT
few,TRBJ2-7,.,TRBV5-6,CASSLPGSNYEQYF,TGTGCCAGCAGCTTGCCTGGGTCGAACTACGAGCAGTACTTC
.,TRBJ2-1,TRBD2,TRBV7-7,CASSLGALAGVDEQFF,TGTGCTAGCAGCTTAGGTGCACTAGCGGGAGTGGATGAGCAGTTCTTC
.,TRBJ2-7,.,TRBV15,CATSRGDQEQRYF,TGTGCCACCAGCAGGGGGGACCAAGAACAGCGGTACTTC
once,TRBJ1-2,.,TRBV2,CASSPGQSYGYTF,TGTGCCAGCAGTCCCGGACAGAGCTATGGCTACACCTTC
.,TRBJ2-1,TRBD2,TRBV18,CASSPPGLASNNEQFF,TGTGCCAGCTCACCCCCCGGACTAGCCTCGAACAATGAGCAGTTCTTC
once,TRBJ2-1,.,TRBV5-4,CASSLGGYGQNEQFF,TGTGCCAGCAGCTTGGGTGGGTATGGTCAGAATGAGCAGTTCTTC
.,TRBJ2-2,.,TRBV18,CASSPARDTGELFF,TGTGCCAGCTCACCAGCCAGGGACACCGGGGAGCTGTTTTTT
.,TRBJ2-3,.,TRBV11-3,CASSSDRASFNTQYF,TGTGCCAGCAGCTCGGACAGAGCTTCTTTTAATACGCAGTATTTT
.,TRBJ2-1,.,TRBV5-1,CASRFEGNEQFF,TGCGCCAGCAGGTTTGAAGGTAATGAGCAGTTCTTC
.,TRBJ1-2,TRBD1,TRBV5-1,CASSTQQGGRNGYTF,TGCGCCAGCAGCACACAGCAGGGGGGAAGGAATGGCTACACCTTC
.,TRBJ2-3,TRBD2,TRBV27,CASSSAGAGTDTQYF,TGTGCCAGCAGCTCAGCGGGAGCGGGTACAGATACGCAGTATTTT
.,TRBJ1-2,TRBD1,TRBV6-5,CASTFSEGAPYGYTF,TGTGCCAGCACCTTCTCGGAGGGGGCGCCCTATGGCTACACCTTC
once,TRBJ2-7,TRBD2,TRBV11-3,CASSPPTSGPPYEQYF,TGTGCCAGCAGCCCGCCTACTAGCGGCCCTCCCTACGAGCAGTACTTC
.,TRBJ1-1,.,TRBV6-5,CATQTGRKAFF,TGTGCCACCCAGACGGGCAGAAAGGCTTTCTTT
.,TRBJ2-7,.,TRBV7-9,CASSNDGGVYEQYF,TGTGCCAGCAGCAACGACGGAGGGGTTTACGAGCAGTACTTC
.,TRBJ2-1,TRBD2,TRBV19,CASSRIAGANEQFF,TGTGCCAGTAGTAGAATAGCGGGGGCCAATGAGCAGTTCTTC